These 15 T cell receptor beta chains share one sample of origin, sequenced in a study of cytomegalovirus exposure and HLA in healthy donors. Primers included in the PCR were 60 Vbeta and 13 Jbeta primers. The repertoire was sequenced with immunoSEQ multiplex PCR; TCRdb's copy has only in-frame clones and lacks some. Of about 87,000 clones detected, less than 80% appear once; the ten largest clones hold around 20%. The sample consisted of PBMCs. These TCRs come from a man aged 25-45 years in good health and CMV-seropositive.

The chain carries TRBV9 and TRBJ2-7, with D perhaps TRBD2 (5 bases). The ends were cut back, 2 bases at V and 6 bases at J, with 18 bases in the middle. CDR3 size: 15 residues. Germline-derived CDR1 and CDR2 are SGDLS and YYNGEE. The CDR3: CASSVQADPQSEQYF. The CDR3 bases are TGTGCCAGCAGCGTTCAAGCGGACCCCCAGAGCGAGCAGTACTTC.

This clone has more than one count but fewer than ten. This CDR3 reads CASSLIGADQPQHF. CDR3 nucleotides: TGTGCCAGTAGTCTTATAGGGGCTGATCAGCCCCAGCATTTT. The chain links TRBV19 to TRBJ1-5, with D tentatively TRBD1 (5 bases). Trimming cost V 5 bases and J 5 bases, with 13 bases left between them. The CDR3 totals 14 residues. Germline CDR1 LNHDA, CDR2 SQIVND (reference sequence).

This clone occurred a few times. This sequence joins TRBV7-9 and TRBJ2-5; D unresolved. Trimming stripped 5 bases from V and 5 bases from J, with 6 bases between. The CDR3 consists of 11 residues. The germline V gene has CDR1 SEHNR and CDR2 FQNEAQ (reference sequence). The CDR3 loop is CASSPIETQYF. The CDR3 DNA follows: TGTGCCAGCAGCCCCATCGAGACCCAGTACTTC. The whole variable domain, filled in from reference TRBV7-9 and TRBJ2-5, reads DTGVSQNPRHKITKRGQNVTFRCDPISEHNRLYWYRQTLGQGPEFLTYFQNEAQLEKSRLLSDRFSAERPKGSFSTLEIQRTEQGDSAMYLCASSPIETQYFGPGTRLLVL.

V gene TRBV9 combines with J gene TRBJ1-5; TRBD1 aligns across 9 bases. CDR3 length: 15 amino acids. CDR1 is SGDLS, CDR2 YYNGEE, per germline. Trimming at V came to 2 bases and at J to 3 bases, leaving 3 bases not matched to a gene. Written as DNA, the CDR3 is TGTGCCAGCAGCGTTGGGACAGGGCCCAATCAGCCCCAGCATTTT. Protein product: CASSVGTGPNQPQHF.

Here the CDR3 DNA reads TGTGCCAGCATGCGGGACAGGGGGGTCTATGGCTACACCTTC. Translated, it gives CASMRDRGVYGYTF. The rearrangement uses TRBV2 and TRBJ1-2; 11 bases fit TRBD1. The junction had 5 bases not matched to a gene; V was cut back by 7 bases and J by 4 bases. The CDR3 is 14 residues long. The germline V gene has CDR1 SNHLY and CDR2 FYNNEI.

In DNA, the CDR3 is TGTGCCAGTAGTATTGCTAGCGGGAGGGCCGAGTACGAGCAGTACTTC. Residues: CASSIASGRAEYEQYF. The gene calls are TRBV19 and TRBJ2-7; TRBD2 aligns across 12 bases. Germline loops: CDR1 LNHDA, CDR2 SQIVND (reference sequence). CDR3 length: 16 amino acids. With 3 bases clipped from V and 4 bases from J, the junction kept 7 bases outside the gene matches.

This chain uses TRBV6-5 with TRBJ2-7, with 12 bases aligning to TRBD1. The ends lost 0 bases at V and 7 bases at J; junction bases unmatched: 4. Germline CDR1 is MNHEY and CDR2 is SVGAGI. CDR3 length equals 15 residues. CDR3 in amino acids: CASSYSGTGGREQYF. Here the CDR3 DNA reads TGTGCCAGCAGTTACTCCGGGACAGGGGGCCGGGAGCAGTACTTC.

V usage is TRBV28 and J usage is TRBJ2-4; TRBD2 aligns across 7 bases. The CDR3 spans 16 residues. Germline CDR1 MDHEN, CDR2 SYDVKM. Losses at the gene ends were 6 bases for V and 9 bases for J; bases not matched to a gene: 17. CDR3: CASSRYSGLSTGIQYF. As DNA, the CDR3 is TGTGCCAGCAGCCGTTATTCGGGACTATCAACGGGCATTCAGTACTTC. Variable domain in full (rest from reference TRBV28 and TRBJ2-4): DVKVTQSSRYLVKRTGEKVFLECVQDMDHENMFWYRQDPGLGLRLIYFSYDVKMKEKGDIPEGYSVSREKKERFSLILESASTNQTSMYLCASSRYSGLSTGIQYFGAGTRLSVL.

The chain links TRBV18 to TRBJ1-1, with a tentative D call TRBD1 (5 bases). The CDR3 extends over 14 amino acids. The germline V gene encodes CDR1 KGHSH and CDR2 LQKENI. Trimming took off 5 bases at V and 0 bases at J, with 10 bases between the two ends. The DNA of the CDR3 is TGTGCCAGCTCAGAGACAGAGATGAACACTGAAGCTTTCTTT. Translation: CASSETEMNTEAFF.

The chain links TRBV7-3 to TRBJ2-3; 7 bases fit TRBD2. Germline assignment: CDR1 SGHTA and CDR2 FQGTGA. The CDR3 extends over 14 amino acids. Trimming took 3 bases from V and 4 from J; bases not matched to a gene: 4. CDR3 sequence: CASSFGGSADTQYF. In DNA, the CDR3 is TGTGCCAGCAGCTTTGGCGGGAGCGCAGATACGCAGTATTTT. The whole variable domain, filled in from reference TRBV7-3 and TRBJ2-3, reads GAGVSQTPSNKVTEKGKYVELRCDPISGHTALYWYRQSLGQGPEFLIYFQGTGAADDSGLPNDRFFAVRPEGSVSTLKIQRTERGDSAVYLCASSFGGSADTQYFGPGTRLTVL.

This clone came up a few times. J is TRBJ2-3 and V is TRBV5-1, with 8 bases identical to TRBD2. The CDR3 extends over 16 amino acids. Germline CDR1 and CDR2: SGHRS and YFSETQ. Trimming removed 0 bases from V and 0 bases from J; junction bases left unmatched: 3. CDR3 region: CASSLVRGGSTDTQYF. The CDR3 region has the DNA TGCGCCAGCAGCTTGGTTCGCGGGGGGAGCACAGATACGCAGTATTTT.

J is TRBJ2-1 and V is TRBV29-1; TRBD2 matches 10 bases. Germline loops: CDR1 SQVTM, CDR2 ANQGSEA. After removal of 3 bases from V and 7 bases from J, the junction contained 6 bases not matched to a gene. The CDR3 length is 14 residues. CDR3 in amino acids: CSVDRLAGVNEQFF. The CDR3 DNA reads as TGCAGCGTTGATCGGCTAGCGGGAGTGAATGAGCAGTTCTTC.

The rearrangement joins TRBV7-9 to TRBJ2-3; TRBD1 is a possible D gene (5 bases). V gave up 5 bases and J gave up 3 bases, with 12 bases separating them. The CDR3 is made up of 14 amino acids. CDR1 is SEHNR and CDR2 is FQNEAQ in the germline V gene (reference sequence). The CDR3 protein is CASSTARETDTQYF. The CDR3 coding sequence is TGTGCCAGCAGCACCGCCAGGGAAACAGATACGCAGTATTTT. The entire variable domain, with the rest obtained from reference TRBV7-9 and TRBJ2-3, is as follows: DTGVSQNPRHKITKRGQNVTFRCDPISEHNRLYWYRQTLGQGPEFLTYFQNEAQLEKSRLLSDRFSAERPKGSFSTLEIQRTEQGDSAMYLCASSTARETDTQYFGPGTRLTVL.

This chain connects TRBV7-3 to TRBJ2-5; weak D call: TRBD2 (5 bases). Per germline, CDR1 SGHTA and CDR2 FQGTGA. V lost 1 base and J lost 2, with 8 bases in between. The CDR3 has 14 residues. Here the CDR3 DNA reads TGTGCCAGCAGCTTAAACCCGGGGCAAGAGACCCAGTACTTC. Protein: CASSLNPGQETQYF.

This clone was detected once. The gene calls are TRBV25-1 and TRBJ2-7, with TRBD1 identical over 7 bases. This CDR3 has 14 residues. CDR1 is MGHDK, CDR2 SYGVNS, per germline. V was clipped by 2 bases and J by 1 base; unmatched bases: 2. CDR3 amino acids: CASSEEGQSYEQYF. In DNA form, the CDR3 reads TGTGCCAGCAGTGAAGAGGGACAGTCCTACGAGCAGTACTTC.